This T cell receptor beta chain was identified during a study of shared clonotypes between healthy human individuals. The wider study: CD4 naive and CD4 memory each took three plates per donor, while CD8 naive took two and CD8 memory one.

Donors were healthy HIV-negative adults without recently reported acute infections or vaccinations. The authors divided CD4+ cells into CD45RA+ naive and CD45RA-negative memory subsets. The input for sorted-subset replicate PCRs was approximately 200 ng DNA, about 30,000 T cell genomes. Using immunoSEQ multiplex PCR, the repertoire was profiled, and TCRdb retains in-frame clones only, with some absent. The data show more than 1,200,000 clones, around 98.5% seen once. The CDR3 is 14 residues long. Germline CDR1 and CDR2: SGDLS and YYNGEE. The V end was cut by 4 bases, the J end by 3 bases, with 13 bases between.

Source material: naive CD4+ T cells sorted from blood. The subset denotes: CD45RA+ positively selected. The clonotype originates from a man aged 25-40 years in good health. The genes are TRBV9 and TRBJ2-5; D is perhaps TRBD1 or TRBD2 (5 bases each). The CDR3: CASSPLGDEETQYF. The CDR3, as DNA: TGTGCCAGCAGCCCCCTTGGGGACGAAGAGACCCAGTACTTC.